Below, one T cell receptor beta chain is given with its context. Its antigen remains unknown. The data were taken from a study of shared clonotypes between healthy human individuals. In the study overall: Donors, aged 18 to 49, were a couple of women and three men.

Naive CD8 populations comprised CD45RO-negative cells positively selected for CCR7, excluding terminally differentiated effector memory CD45RA+ cells. Produced via immunoSEQ multiplex PCR; TCRdb's table is partial and in-frame only. The sample lists millions of clones; approximately 94% were seen once. In germline, CDR1 is SGHVS, CDR2 FQNEAQ. V was shortened by 2 bases and J by 0 bases, with 11 bases between the two germline ends. The CDR3 sequence is 16 residues long. Study-wide results and caveats: Donor clonotype sharing was expected to depend on sequencing depth. Generation probabilities of non-shared clonotypes were lower (relative to those shared by all four donors).

The clonotype originates from a man younger than 35 in good health. Sequencing was done on a sample of naive CD8+ T cells sorted from blood. The chain combines TRBV7-8 with TRBJ2-1; D is unresolved. The CDR3 DNA is TGTGCCAGCAGCTTAACTGGGAAATCCTCCTACAATGAGCAGTTCTTC. The encoded protein is CASSLTGKSSYNEQFF.